This is a list of T cell receptor beta chains from one sample in a study of CD8 T cells in Susac syndrome. TCRdb reprocessed the immunoSEQ multiplex PCR reads via MiXCR and lists one record per CDR3 protein. The table lists some 450,000 distinct CDR3 sequences, 75% to 90% of them singletons, with approximately 0.12% in the top ten. Specimen: CD8+ T cells from PBMCs. These receptors all stem from a human donor with multiple sclerosis. CDR3s include the opening cysteine and the closing phenylalanine or tryptophan. The D gene is left open where the match is weak. The size entry is marked missing in some rows and otherwise reads once, few, many or a size class.

V	length	D	J	size	DNA	CDR3
TRBV12-5	15	TRBD1	TRBJ1-1	NA	TGTGCTAGTGGATCTGGACAGGGGGTGAACACTGAAGCTTTCTTT	CASGSGQGVNTEAFF
TRBV2	16	NA	TRBJ2-3	NA	TGTGCCAGCAGTGAAGGCGTGTGGTGGGGCACAGATACGCAGTATTTT	CASSEGVWWGTDTQYF
TRBV28	14	NA	TRBJ1-2	NA	TGTGCCAGCAGTCCCATGGGGCTCGGGTATGGCTACACCTTC	CASSPMGLGYGYTF
TRBV27	15	NA	TRBJ1-1	NA	TGTGCCAGCAGTTCCCTGCCAGGAGGATTCACTGAAGCTTTCTTT	CASSSLPGGFTEAFF
TRBV5-1	16	TRBD1	TRBJ1-1	NA	TGCGCCAGCAGCTTGCGGACAGGGGATAGGGACACTGAAGCTTTCTTT	CASSLRTGDRDTEAFF
TRBV20-1	13	NA	TRBJ1-2	NA	TGCAGTGCTAGAGACGGGGCGGGCTATGGCTACACCTTC	CSARDGAGYGYTF
TRBV6-1	12	NA	TRBJ2-1	few	TGTGCCAGCAGTGAATACGCGGGTGAGCAGTTCTTC	CASSEYAGEQFF
TRBV9	16	NA	TRBJ2-1	NA	TGTGCCAGCAGCGCCCTTGGTGTAATCGCCTACAATGAGCAGTTCTTC	CASSALGVIAYNEQFF
TRBV28	19	NA	TRBJ1-1	NA	TGTGCCAGCAGTTTAATTTTGGGAGAGGACTCCCGATCGAACACTGAAGCTTTCTTT	CASSLILGEDSRSNTEAFF
TRBV30	12	NA	TRBJ2-3	NA	TGTGCCTGGCTTCACATGGCAGATACGCAGTATTTT	CAWLHMADTQYF
TRBV6-5	16	TRBD2	TRBJ2-7	NA	TGTGCCAGCAGTTACTTAACTAGCGGGACTTCCTACGAGCAGTACTTC	CASSYLTSGTSYEQYF
TRBV2	15	NA	TRBJ2-7	NA	TGTGCCAGCAGTGAAACACCGACTCCTAACTACGAGCAGTACTTC	CASSETPTPNYEQYF
TRBV30	13	NA	TRBJ1-2	NA	TGTGCCTGTTTGGGCCGGGGGCAATATGGCTACACCTTC	CACLGRGQYGYTF
TRBV6-1	12	TRBD1	TRBJ2-7	NA	TGTGCCAGCCGGTGGGGACAGAACGAGCAGTACTTC	CASRWGQNEQYF
TRBV20-1	15	NA	TRBJ1-2	NA	TGCAGTGCTAGAGATAGGAGCGGGGCTGACTATGGCTACACCTTC	CSARDRSGADYGYTF
TRBV4-1	15	NA	TRBJ2-2	NA	TGCGCCAGCAGCCAAGAAGTAGAAAGAACCGGGGAGCTGTTTTTT	CASSQEVERTGELFF
TRBV13	15	TRBD2	TRBJ2-1	NA	TGTGCCAGCAGCACCACTAGCGGGATTTCGTATGAGCAGTTCTTC	CASSTTSGISYEQFF
TRBV6-1	14	NA	TRBJ2-2	few	TGTGCCAGCAGTTCGGGGGGCGGCACCGGGGAGCTGTTTTTT	CASSSGGGTGELFF
TRBV5-5	13	NA	TRBJ1-2	NA	TGTGCCAGCAGCTCGGGCCCACACTATGGCTACACCTTC	CASSSGPHYGYTF
TRBV10-1	13	NA	TRBJ2-3	NA	TGCGCCAGCAGTGTACTGGCGGCAGATACGCAGTATTTT	CASSVLAADTQYF
TRBV19	13	NA	TRBJ1-2	NA	TGTGCCAGTAGTATGAGTCACACCTATGGCTACACCTTC	CASSMSHTYGYTF
TRBV4-1	14	NA	TRBJ2-5	NA	TGCGCCAGCAGCCAAGATCCTAGCCAAGAGACCCAGTACTTC	CASSQDPSQETQYF
TRBV27	15	TRBD1	TRBJ2-1	NA	TGTGCCAGCAGTTTTGGGACAGGGGTGGGTAATGAGCAGTTCTTC	CASSFGTGVGNEQFF
TRBV6-5	13	NA	TRBJ1-1	few	TGTGCCAGCAGTTTGGCCAAGAACACTGAAGCTTTCTTT	CASSLAKNTEAFF
TRBV11-3	14	TRBD2	TRBJ2-2	NA	TGTGCCAGCAGCTGGCGGGGGGCGATCGGGGAGCTGTTTTTT	CASSWRGAIGELFF
TRBV29-1	14	TRBD1	TRBJ2-7	NA	TGCAGCGTTGAAACGGACAGGGGATCCTACGAGCAGTACTTC	CSVETDRGSYEQYF
TRBV7-9	13	NA	TRBJ1-1	NA	TGTGCCAGCACCTGGGGGGGTACGACTGAAGCTTTCTTT	CASTWGGTTEAFF
TRBV4-1	12	NA	TRBJ1-1	NA	TGCGCCAGCAGCCAAGATTTTACGGAAGCTTTCTTT	CASSQDFTEAFF
TRBV9	12	TRBD1	TRBJ1-1	NA	TGTGCCAGCAGCGGAGGACAGGGTAAAACTTTCTTT	CASSGGQGKTFF
TRBV4-1	13	NA	TRBJ2-3	NA	TGCGCCAGCAGCCCACCTCTCACAGATACGCAGTATTTT	CASSPPLTDTQYF
TRBV7-9	17	TRBD1	TRBJ2-2	NA	TGTGCCAGCAGCTTAGTACTACGGACAGGGGACACCGGGGAGCTGTTTTTT	CASSLVLRTGDTGELFF
TRBV27	17	NA	TRBJ2-1	NA	TGTGCCAGCAAACTCGTCCATCGTGTGTTCTCCTACAATGAGCAGTTCTTC	CASKLVHRVFSYNEQFF
TRBV4-1	17	TRBD1	TRBJ2-7	NA	TGCGCCAGCAGCCAAGATGGGCTCGGGACAGGGAGTGGGGAGCAGTACTTC	CASSQDGLGTGSGEQYF
TRBV20-1	12	NA	TRBJ1-1	NA	TGCAGTGCCTGGGGGTCGAACACTGAAGCTTTCTTT	CSAWGSNTEAFF
TRBV20-1	13	NA	TRBJ1-2	NA	TGCAGTGCTAGCCGACGGGAAATCTATGGCTACACCTTC	CSASRREIYGYTF
TRBV4-1	16	TRBD1	TRBJ2-5	once	TGCGCCAGCAGCCAAGAAGACGGCAGGGGGTTTGAGACCCAGTACTTC	CASSQEDGRGFETQYF
TRBV14	14	NA	TRBJ2-7	NA	TGTGCCAGCAGCCAAGGACCCAGGGCGTACGAGCAGTACTTC	CASSQGPRAYEQYF
TRBV4-1	15	NA	TRBJ2-7	once	TGCGCCAGCAGCCAAGTTGGGCCACCAAGGGCAGAGCAGTACTTC	CASSQVGPPRAEQYF
TRBV7-9	18	TRBD2	TRBJ2-7	NA	TGTGCCAGCAGCTTCGAGGTAAAGGGAACTAGCGGGGACTACGAGCAGTACTTC	CASSFEVKGTSGDYEQYF
TRBV4-1	15	TRBD2	TRBJ2-1	NA	TGCGCCAGCAGCCAAGGACTAGCTGCCAACAATGAGCAGTTCTTC	CASSQGLAANNEQFF
TRBV4-1	14	NA	TRBJ2-2	NA	TGCGCCAGCAGCCAAGTTTCTGCGGTCGGGGAGCTGTTTTTT	CASSQVSAVGELFF
TRBV2	11	NA	TRBJ1-2	NA	TGTGCCAGCACCGAACTCTATGGCTACACCTTC	CASTELYGYTF
TRBV25-1	15	NA	TRBJ2-7	NA	TGTGCCGGCAGTGAAATCATTGGGGCTCTTGGCGAGCAGTACTTC	CAGSEIIGALGEQYF
TRBV29-1	16	NA	TRBJ1-2	NA	TGCAGCGTTGAAGAGTGGGGGAGAGAGGTGAAGGGTGGCTACACCTTC	CSVEEWGREVKGGYTF
TRBV28	17	NA	TRBJ1-5	NA	TGTGCCAGCTCCTTAGAAGGGGTGGGAATTGGCAATCAGCCCCAGCATTTT	CASSLEGVGIGNQPQHF
TRBV28	19	TRBD2	TRBJ2-1	NA	TGTGCCAGCAGTCCACACTCCGAGCGGACTAGCCAAAATAACAATGAGCAGTTCTTC	CASSPHSERTSQNNNEQFF
TRBV7-8	17	NA	TRBJ2-2	NA	TGTGCCAGCAGCTTACCTATAAGGCAGGAGAACACCGGGGAGCTGTTTTTT	CASSLPIRQENTGELFF
TRBV28	15	TRBD2	TRBJ2-7	NA	TGTGCCAGCAGATTTGGGCTTACTAGCGGCTACGAGCAGTACTTC	CASRFGLTSGYEQYF
TRBV7-9	13	NA	TRBJ2-1	NA	TGTGCCAGCAGCTTATTACAAATTGACGAGCAGTTCTTC	CASSLLQIDEQFF
TRBV27	18	TRBD1	TRBJ1-4	NA	TGTGCCAGCAGTTTGTCGGGACAGGGACAGCTTATGGATGAAAAACTGTTTTTT	CASSLSGQGQLMDEKLFF
TRBV27	15	TRBD1	TRBJ2-7	NA	TGTGCCAGCAGTACTTTCGACAGGGGTCGCGACGAGCAGTACTTC	CASSTFDRGRDEQYF
TRBV7-6	15	TRBD1	TRBJ1-4	NA	TGTGCCAGCAGCGCGGGACAGGGGCTCGGTGAAAAACTGTTTTTT	CASSAGQGLGEKLFF
TRBV19	14	TRBD1	TRBJ1-1	NA	TGTGCCAGTAGTAACGACAGGGTTGGCACTGAAGCTTTCTTT	CASSNDRVGTEAFF
TRBV19	15	NA	TRBJ1-1	NA	TGTGCCAGTAGTATAGGGCCCCAGGCCAGCGCTGAAGCTTTCTTT	CASSIGPQASAEAFF
TRBV14	13	TRBD1	TRBJ2-7	once	TGTGCCAGCAGACGGACAGGGTCGGGCGAGCAGTACTTC	CASRRTGSGEQYF
TRBV29-1	12	NA	TRBJ2-7	NA	TGCAGCGTTGAAGTAAGGGACGGGGAGCAGTACTTC	CSVEVRDGEQYF
TRBV6-1	14	TRBD2	TRBJ2-2	few	TGTGCCAGCCAGACTAGCGGGAACCCCGGGGAGCTGTTTTTT	CASQTSGNPGELFF
TRBV4-1	16	TRBD1	TRBJ2-1	NA	TGCGCCAGCAGCCAATTAGGGGACAGAATCTACAATGAGCAGTTCTTC	CASSQLGDRIYNEQFF
TRBV7-9	15	NA	TRBJ1-4	NA	TGTGCCAGCAGCCTAGAATGGGGCTCCTTCGATCAACTGTTTTTT	CASSLEWGSFDQLFF